The 28 T cell receptor beta chains below come from one sample, sequenced in a study of PD-1 blockade in classical Hodgkin lymphoma. Regarding time point: cycle 4 day 1 (C4D1), after 5 to 7 weeks of nivolumab. Patients all relapsed after autologous stem cell transplantation, and there was variation in brentuximab vedotin exposure. Thawed PBMCs underwent magnetic negative selection to yield purified CD4+ T cells. Assay: immunoSEQ multiplex PCR; the TCRdb copy retains only in-frame clones and omits some. The top ten clones hold 2.5% to 3.5% of a sample with around 25,000 clones, around 85% of them seen once. Sequenced material: CD4+ T cells from blood, taken before the fourth cycle of nivolumab. These receptors were taken from a human donor with classical Hodgkin lymphoma.

The chain joins TRBV5-1 to TRBJ2-7; TRBD2 might be the D (5 bases). CDR1 is SGHRS, CDR2 YFSETQ, per germline. The V and J ends lost 4 bases and 4 bases respectively, with 15 bases between them. The CDR3 loop spans 14 amino acids. Written as DNA, the CDR3 is TGCGCCAGCAGCCTGTTAGGCCCGGGGTACGAGCAGTACTTC. Protein product: CASSLLGPGYEQYF. Drawing the rest from reference TRBV5-1 and TRBJ2-7, the complete variable domain is KAGVTQTPRYLIKTRGQQVTLSCSPISGHRSVSWYQQTPGQGLQFLFEYFSETQRNKGNFPGRFSGRQFSNSRSEMNVSTLELGDSALYLCASSLLGPGYEQYFGPGTRLTVT.

This clone appeared a few times. Here the CDR3 reads CASSLMGTGTGNTIYF. The CDR3 coding sequence is TGTGCCAGCAGCTTAATGGGGACAGGGACTGGAAACACCATATATTTT. The chain joins TRBV7-3 to TRBJ1-3; 9 bases agree with TRBD1. The CDR3 loop spans 16 amino acids. Trimming cost V 1 base and J 2 bases; bases outside gene matches: 3. In germline, CDR1 is SGHTA, CDR2 FQGTGA.

V and J are TRBV7-7 and TRBJ2-5, with D possibly matching TRBD1 (6 bases). This CDR3 region has 16 residues. V gave up 6 bases and J gave up 5 bases, with 22 bases separating them. Germline-derived CDR1 and CDR2 are SSHAT and FNYEAQ (reference sequence). The CDR3, as DNA: TGTGCCAGCAGTCGCACAACACAGGGTTTTGGCGAGACCCAGTACTTC. Protein product: CASSRTTQGFGETQYF.

This chain uses TRBV21-1 with TRBJ1-1; the table names TRBD1, a call not compared with the DNA. TRBV21-1 is tagged as a pseudogene. The CDR3 sequence is 15 residues long. CDR3 bases: TGTGCCAGCAGCAAAGCCGGACAAGCGAACACTGAAGCTTTCTTT. Encoded protein: CASSKAGQANTEAFF.

This chain joins TRBV10-3 and TRBJ1-6, with 12 bases aligning to TRBD1. V lost 2 bases and J lost 10; bases outside the gene matches: 6. The CDR3 has 16 residues. Germline V CDR1 and CDR2: ENHRY, SYGVKD. CDR3 sequence reads: CAISEAGDRGRSPLHF. The CDR3 DNA sequence: TGTGCCATCAGTGAGGCCGGGGACAGGGGGCGATCACCCCTCCACTTT.

This rearrangement joins TRBV5-1 to TRBJ2-3, with D perhaps TRBD2 (5 bases). V lost 5 bases to trimming and J lost 0 bases, with 10 bases between them. CDR1 SGHRS and CDR2 YFSETQ come from the germline V gene. The CDR3 sequence is 14 residues long. CDR3 loop: CASRLAQSTDTQYF. The CDR3 DNA is TGCGCCAGCAGGCTAGCCCAGAGCACAGATACGCAGTATTTT.

CDR3 DNA sequence: TGTGCCAGCAGTTACTCCGTCGGTGGGGGTTATGGCTACACCTTC. Translation gives CASSYSVGGGYGYTF. The chain recombines TRBV6-6 with TRBJ1-2, with D maybe TRBD1 (5 bases). The V and J ends lost 0 bases and 5 bases respectively, with 13 bases between them. The germline gives CDR1 MNHNY, CDR2 SVGAGI (reference sequence). The CDR3 covers 15 residues.

The chain is built from TRBV7-9 and TRBJ2-3; no firm D call. This CDR3 comprises 12 residues. Germline CDR1 and CDR2: SEHNR and FQNEAQ (reference sequence). Trimming shortened V by 9 bases and J by 2 bases, and 9 bases separated the two germline ends. In nucleotides, the CDR3 is TGTGCCAGTGGGCAGGTCACAGATACGCAGTATTTT. Translating it yields CASGQVTDTQYF. Complete variable domain (other parts from reference TRBV7-9 and TRBJ2-3): DTGVSQNPRHKITKRGQNVTFRCDPISEHNRLYWYRQTLGQGPEFLTYFQNEAQLEKSRLLSDRFSAERPKGSFSTLEIQRTEQGDSAMYLCASGQVTDTQYFGPGTRLTVL.

The chain carries TRBV11-3 and TRBJ2-7; 7 bases match TRBD1. CDR1 and CDR2 (germline): SGHNT, YENEEA. The junction had 6 bases not matched to a gene; V was cut back by 4 bases and J by 0 bases. The CDR3 totals 15 residues. The DNA of the CDR3 is TGTGCCAGCAGCTCACCGGGACAGAACTCCTACGAGCAGTACTTC. Its translation is CASSSPGQNSYEQYF.

The chain has TRBV28 and TRBJ1-1, with 8 nucleotides matching TRBD1. CDR3 size: 16 residues. CDR1 and CDR2 (germline): MDHEN, SYDVKM. Trimming removed 4 bases from V and 1 base from J; junction bases left unmatched: 8. The CDR3 nucleotides read TGTGCCAGCAGTTCGGCAGGGGGCATGACGAACACTGAAGCTTTCTTT. Encoded protein: CASSSAGGMTNTEAFF. The full variable domain, completed using reference TRBV28 and TRBJ1-1, is DVKVTQSSRYLVKRTGEKVFLECVQDMDHENMFWYRQDPGLGLRLIYFSYDVKMKEKGDIPEGYSVSREKKERFSLILESASTNQTSMYLCASSSAGGMTNTEAFFGQGTRLTVV.

The rearrangement joins TRBV2 to TRBJ1-3, with no clear D. In germline, CDR1 is SNHLY, CDR2 FYNNEI. Between the trimmed V and J ends, which lost 0 bases and 4 bases, there was a span of 10 bases. There are 15 residues in the CDR3. This CDR3 reads CASSEAVWAGNTIYF. The CDR3 DNA is TGTGCCAGCAGTGAAGCGGTGTGGGCGGGAAACACCATATATTTT.

The genes are TRBV11-1 and TRBJ1-2; possibly TRBD1 for D (5 bases). This CDR3 spans 14 amino acids. Germline lookup yields CDR1 SGHAT and CDR2 FQDESV (reference sequence). The V and J ends lost 3 bases and 7 bases respectively, with 15 bases between them. The CDR3 DNA reads TGTGCCAGCAGCTTGGGAGACACGGGACTTGGCTACACCTTC. Its translation: CASSLGDTGLGYTF. The variable domain in full, completed from reference TRBV11-1 and TRBJ1-2, reads EAEVAQSPRYKITEKSQAVAFWCDPISGHATLYWYRQILGQGPELLVQFQDESVVDDSQLPKDRFSAERLKGVDSTLKIQPAELGDSAMYLCASSLGDTGLGYTFGSGTRLTVV.

The rearrangement uses TRBV7-2 and TRBJ2-4; D remains unclear. The V gene's germline CDR1 is SGHTA and CDR2 FQGNSA. V was pared by 2 bases and J by 8 bases, with 13 bases between. The CDR3 contains 14 residues. The CDR3 is CASSLFGSSDIQYF. The CDR3 nucleotides are TGTGCCAGCAGCTTATTCGGATCATCGGACATTCAGTACTTC.

Worth noting for this clone: An end of the junction does not agree with germline; a read error may underlie this. This chain uses TRBV11-2 with TRBJ2-2, with TRBD2 as a possible D gene (6 bases). CDR1 is SGHAT, CDR2 FQNNGV, per germline. The CDR3 length is 16 residues. This chain's CDR3 is CASSLFGGENAGELFF. The CDR3 DNA reads as TGTGCCAGCAGCTTATTCGGAGGGGAGAACGCCGGGGAGCTGTTTTTT.

The chain carries TRBV21-1 and TRBJ2-7; the D call TRBD1 from the table was never checked on the DNA. TRBV21-1 is assigned pseudogene status. This CDR3 comprises 14 residues. CDR3 DNA sequence: TGTGCCAGCTCTTACGGGACAGGGCATTACGAGCAGTACTTC. It encodes CASSYGTGHYEQYF.

This clone has a single count. The germline gene is not matched at one end of the junction; a read error may be the cause. Other nucleotide sequences from this sample produce the same CDR3. The J gene is TRBJ2-7, the V gene TRBV18; D not resolved. The CDR3 spans 12 residues. Per the germline V gene, CDR1 is KGHSH and CDR2 is LQKENI. The CDR3 bases are TGCGCCAGCTCACCAAGAGTAAACGAGCAGTACTTC. It encodes CASSPRVNEQYF.

This sequence joins TRBV7-9 and TRBJ1-2; tentatively, D is TRBD1 (6 bases). Germline V gene lookup returns CDR1 SEHNR and CDR2 FQNEAQ (reference sequence). The CDR3 extends over 13 amino acids. V was shortened by 3 bases and J by 3 bases, with 8 bases between the two germline ends. The CDR3 bases are TGTGCCAGCAGCTTCGGACAGTACTATGGCTACACCTTC. Encoded protein: CASSFGQYYGYTF. Full variable domain (remainder filled in from reference TRBV7-9 and TRBJ1-2): DTGVSQNPRHKITKRGQNVTFRCDPISEHNRLYWYRQTLGQGPEFLTYFQNEAQLEKSRLLSDRFSAERPKGSFSTLEIQRTEQGDSAMYLCASSFGQYYGYTFGSGTRLTVV.

The chain employs TRBV28 and TRBJ2-5; D is ambiguous. The CDR3 loop spans 12 amino acids. Trimming removed 5 bases at V and 5 bases at J, with 9 bases between. Germline CDR1 is MDHEN and CDR2 is SYDVKM. The CDR3 DNA reads as TGTGCCAGCAGTGAGAACGGCGAGACCCAGTACTTC. Translated, it gives CASSENGETQYF.

The V call is TRBV28, the J call TRBJ2-5, with D perhaps TRBD1 or TRBD2 (6 bases each). CDR1 is MDHEN and CDR2 is SYDVKM in the germline V gene. Trimming stripped 1 base from V and 1 base from J, with 7 bases between. CDR3 length: 14 amino acids. CDR3 amino acids: CASSLSGAQETQYF. The CDR3 bases are TGTGCCAGCAGTTTATCGGGGGCCCAAGAGACCCAGTACTTC.

V and J are TRBV7-2 and TRBJ1-1; 7 bases align to TRBD1. Germline trimming cut 5 bases from V and 5 bases from J; bases unmatched to any gene: 8. Germline CDR1 SGHTA, CDR2 FQGNSA. The CDR3 is 14 amino acids. The CDR3 loop is CASSDRQGWTEAFF. CDR3 DNA: TGTGCCAGCAGCGACCGACAGGGATGGACTGAAGCTTTCTTT.

The chain combines TRBV5-1 with TRBJ1-1; weak D call: TRBD1 (6 bases). V lost 4 bases and J lost 6, with 13 bases in between. The CDR3 totals 13 residues. In germline, CDR1 is SGHRS, CDR2 YFSETQ. The CDR3 loop is CASSEQGRAEAFF. CDR3 sequence (DNA): TGCGCCAGCAGCGAGCAGGGGCGGGCTGAAGCTTTCTTT.

J is TRBJ1-5 and V is TRBV4-3, with D unresolved. Per the germline V gene, CDR1 is LGHNA and CDR2 is YSLEER. The CDR3 loop spans 17 amino acids. Between the trimmed V and J ends, which lost 0 bases and 6 bases, there was a span of 18 bases. The CDR3, as DNA: TGCGCCAGCAGCCAAGAACCAGCCGGGAGGGCAGCTCAGCCCCAGCATTTT. Its protein is CASSQEPAGRAAQPQHF.

The chain is built from TRBV6-5 and TRBJ1-2; no definite D call. This CDR3 has 13 residues. V was shortened by 6 bases and J by 0 bases, with 8 bases between the two germline ends. CDR1 is MNHEY, CDR2 SVGAGI, per germline. The CDR3 here is CASSPTPNYGYTF. The CDR3 bases are TGTGCCAGCAGCCCAACACCTAACTATGGCTACACCTTC.

The V call is TRBV6-1, the J call TRBJ1-5; maybe TRBD1 (6 bases). In germline, CDR1 is MNHNS, CDR2 SASEGT. The CDR3 has 14 residues. Trimming took off 6 bases at V and 7 bases at J, with 16 bases between the two ends. In DNA form, the CDR3 reads TGTGCCAGCAGCCACAGGGAGGCGAGACAGCCCCAGCATTTT. Residues: CASSHREARQPQHF.

This chain connects TRBV9 to TRBJ1-6, with D uncertain. The V end lost 3 bases, the J end lost 4 bases, and 14 bases lay between the germline ends. Looked up from germline, CDR1 is SGDLS and CDR2 is YYNGEE. The CDR3 has 16 residues. The CDR3 sequence: CASSGGLSDYNSPLHF. CDR3 in DNA: TGTGCCAGCAGCGGAGGACTGTCAGATTATAATTCACCCCTCCACTTT.

V usage is TRBV25-1 and J usage is TRBJ2-1, with D perhaps TRBD2 (6 bases). The ends were cut back, 1 base at V and 5 bases at J, with 15 bases in the middle. The CDR3 extends over 16 amino acids. Per germline, CDR1 MGHDK and CDR2 SYGVNS. CDR3 nucleotide sequence: TGTGCCAGCAGTGAATCGCCTAGCGCTCCTCACAATGAGCAGTTCTTC. As protein: CASSESPSAPHNEQFF.

The chain couples TRBV7-2 to TRBJ2-7; no reliable D call. The V end was cut by 5 bases, the J end by 6 bases, with 14 bases between. This CDR3 has 13 residues. CDR1 is SGHTA and CDR2 is FQGNSA in the germline V gene. Here the CDR3 DNA reads TGTGCCAGCAGCGGCGACTGGGCCCTCGAGCAGTACTTC. Translated, it gives CASSGDWALEQYF.

The chain combines TRBV29-1 with TRBJ2-5, with D tentatively TRBD2 (6 bases). The J call could be wrong; TRBJ2-7 is a better fit for the DNA end. Germline loops: CDR1 SQVTM, CDR2 ANQGSEA. The CDR3 runs 13 residues. The CDR3 spells CSVSTGLLYEQYF. CDR3 nucleotide sequence: TGCAGCGTTTCAACGGGACTCCTCTACGAGCAGTACTTC.